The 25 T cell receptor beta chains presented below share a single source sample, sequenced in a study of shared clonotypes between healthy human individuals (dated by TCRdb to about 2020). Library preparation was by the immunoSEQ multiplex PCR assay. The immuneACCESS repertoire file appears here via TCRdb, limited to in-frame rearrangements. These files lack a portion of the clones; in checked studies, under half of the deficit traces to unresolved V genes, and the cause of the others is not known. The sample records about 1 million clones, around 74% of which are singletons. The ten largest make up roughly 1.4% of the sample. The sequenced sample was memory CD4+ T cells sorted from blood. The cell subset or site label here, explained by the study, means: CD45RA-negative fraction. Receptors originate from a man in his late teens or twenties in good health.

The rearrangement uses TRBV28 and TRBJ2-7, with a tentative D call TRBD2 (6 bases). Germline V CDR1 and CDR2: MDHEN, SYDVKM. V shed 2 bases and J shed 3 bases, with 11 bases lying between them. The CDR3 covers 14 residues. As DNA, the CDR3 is TGTGCCAGCAGTTTAAACCCGGGGGACTACGAGCAGTACTTC. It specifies CASSLNPGDYEQYF.

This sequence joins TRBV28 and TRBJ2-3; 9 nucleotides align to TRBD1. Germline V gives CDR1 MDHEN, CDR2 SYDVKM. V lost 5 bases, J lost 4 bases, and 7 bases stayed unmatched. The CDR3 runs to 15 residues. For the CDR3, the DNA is TGTGCCAGCAGTCCCGGGACAGGGAACGCAGATACGCAGTATTTT. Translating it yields CASSPGTGNADTQYF.

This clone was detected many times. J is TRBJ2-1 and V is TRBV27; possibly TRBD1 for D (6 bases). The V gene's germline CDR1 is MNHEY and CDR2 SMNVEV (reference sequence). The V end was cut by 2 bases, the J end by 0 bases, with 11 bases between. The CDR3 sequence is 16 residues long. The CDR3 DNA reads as TGTGCCAGCAGTTTAATTGGACAGAGCTCCTACAATGAGCAGTTCTTC. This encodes CASSLIGQSSYNEQFF.

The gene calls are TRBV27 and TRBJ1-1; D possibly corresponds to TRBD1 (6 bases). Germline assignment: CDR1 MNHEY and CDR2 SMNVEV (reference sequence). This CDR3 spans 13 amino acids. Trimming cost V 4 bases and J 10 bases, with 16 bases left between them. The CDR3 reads CASSSNRVFGAFF. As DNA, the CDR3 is TGTGCCAGCAGTTCAAACAGGGTCTTCGGAGCTTTCTTT.

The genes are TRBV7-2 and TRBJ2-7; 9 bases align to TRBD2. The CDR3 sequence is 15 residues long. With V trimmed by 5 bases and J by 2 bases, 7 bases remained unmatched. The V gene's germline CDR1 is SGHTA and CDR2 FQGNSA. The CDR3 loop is CASSPPGTSTYEQYF. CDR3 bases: TGTGCCAGCAGCCCTCCCGGGACTAGCACCTACGAGCAGTACTTC.

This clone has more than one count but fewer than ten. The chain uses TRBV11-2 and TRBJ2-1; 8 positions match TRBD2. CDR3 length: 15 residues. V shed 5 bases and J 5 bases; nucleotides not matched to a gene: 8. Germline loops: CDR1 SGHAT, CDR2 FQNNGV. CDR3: CASSPARGGHNEQFF. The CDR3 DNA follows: TGTGCCAGCAGCCCCGCACGGGGGGGCCACAATGAGCAGTTCTTC.

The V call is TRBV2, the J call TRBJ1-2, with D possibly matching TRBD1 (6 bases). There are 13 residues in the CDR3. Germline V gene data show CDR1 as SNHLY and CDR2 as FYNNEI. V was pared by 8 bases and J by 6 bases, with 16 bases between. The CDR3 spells CASAGQSTDGYTF. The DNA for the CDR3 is TGTGCCAGCGCCGGACAGTCAACTGATGGCTACACCTTC.

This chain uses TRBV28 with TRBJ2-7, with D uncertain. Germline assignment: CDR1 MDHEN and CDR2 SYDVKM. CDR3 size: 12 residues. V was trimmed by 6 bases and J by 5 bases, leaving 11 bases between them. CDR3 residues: CASRVRSNEQYF. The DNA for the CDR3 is TGTGCCAGCAGGGTACGGTCAAACGAGCAGTACTTC.

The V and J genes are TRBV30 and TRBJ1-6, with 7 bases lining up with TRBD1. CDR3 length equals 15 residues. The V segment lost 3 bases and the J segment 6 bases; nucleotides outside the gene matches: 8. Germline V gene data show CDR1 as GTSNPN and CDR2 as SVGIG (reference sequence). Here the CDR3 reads CAWSRAGTVNSPLHF. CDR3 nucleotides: TGTGCCTGGAGCCGAGCCGGGACAGTTAATTCACCCCTCCACTTT.

CDR3 sequence reads: CAWSVQKGDSYNEQFF. The CDR3 DNA reads as TGTGCCTGGAGTGTACAGAAGGGAGATTCCTACAATGAGCAGTTCTTC. The chain joins TRBV30 to TRBJ2-1, with TRBD2 as a possible D gene (5 bases). The ends were cut back, 0 bases at V and 1 base at J, with 13 bases in the middle. The CDR3 runs to 16 residues. The germline CDR1 and CDR2 sequences are GTSNPN and SVGIG (reference sequence).

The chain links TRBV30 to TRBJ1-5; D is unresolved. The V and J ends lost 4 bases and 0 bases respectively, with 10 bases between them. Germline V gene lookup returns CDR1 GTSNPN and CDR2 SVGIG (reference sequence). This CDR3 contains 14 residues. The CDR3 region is CAWNTEYSNQPQHF. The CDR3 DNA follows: TGTGCCTGGAATACAGAGTATAGCAATCAGCCCCAGCATTTT.

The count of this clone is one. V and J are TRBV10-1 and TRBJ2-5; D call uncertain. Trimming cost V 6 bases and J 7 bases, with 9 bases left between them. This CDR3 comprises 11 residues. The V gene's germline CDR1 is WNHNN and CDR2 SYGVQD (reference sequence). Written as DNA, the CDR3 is TGCGCCAGCAGGGGCCCTCGGACCCAGTACTTC. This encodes CASRGPRTQYF.

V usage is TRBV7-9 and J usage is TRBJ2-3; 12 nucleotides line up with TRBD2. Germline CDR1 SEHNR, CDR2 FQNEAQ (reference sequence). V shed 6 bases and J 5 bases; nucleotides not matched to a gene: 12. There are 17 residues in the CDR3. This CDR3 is CASRSLRLAGVEDTQYF. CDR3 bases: TGTGCCAGCAGATCCCTCAGACTAGCGGGGGTAGAAGATACGCAGTATTTT.

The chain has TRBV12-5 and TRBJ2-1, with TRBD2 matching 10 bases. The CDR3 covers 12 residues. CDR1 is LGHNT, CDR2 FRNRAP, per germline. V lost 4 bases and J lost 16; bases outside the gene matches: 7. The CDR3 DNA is TGTGCTAGTGGTTCGCCGGGACTAGCGACCTTCTTC. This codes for CASGSPGLATFF.

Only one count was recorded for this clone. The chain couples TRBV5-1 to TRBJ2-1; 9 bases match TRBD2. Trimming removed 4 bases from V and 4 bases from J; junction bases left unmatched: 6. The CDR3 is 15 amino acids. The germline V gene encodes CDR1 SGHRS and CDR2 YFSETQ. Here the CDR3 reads CASSPGLAYYNEQFF. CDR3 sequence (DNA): TGCGCCAGCAGCCCCGGACTAGCGTATTACAATGAGCAGTTCTTC.

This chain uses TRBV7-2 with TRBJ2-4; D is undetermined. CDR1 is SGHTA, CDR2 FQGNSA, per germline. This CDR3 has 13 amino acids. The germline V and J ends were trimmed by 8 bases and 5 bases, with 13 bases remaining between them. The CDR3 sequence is CASGRRSENIQYF. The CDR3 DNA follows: TGTGCCAGCGGCAGACGCAGCGAAAACATTCAGTACTTC.

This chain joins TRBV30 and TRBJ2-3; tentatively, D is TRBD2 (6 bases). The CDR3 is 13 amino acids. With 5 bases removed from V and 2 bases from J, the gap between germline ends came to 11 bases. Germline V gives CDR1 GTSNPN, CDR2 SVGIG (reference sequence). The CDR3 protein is CAWGTGATDTQYF. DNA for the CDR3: TGTGCCTGGGGGACGGGAGCCACAGATACGCAGTATTTT.

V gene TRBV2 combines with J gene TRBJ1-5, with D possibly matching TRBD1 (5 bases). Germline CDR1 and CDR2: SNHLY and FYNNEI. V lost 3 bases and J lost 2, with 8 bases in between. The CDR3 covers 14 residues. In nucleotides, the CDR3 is TGTGCCAGCAGTGACGTAGGGGGCAATCAGCCCCAGCATTTT. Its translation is CASSDVGGNQPQHF.

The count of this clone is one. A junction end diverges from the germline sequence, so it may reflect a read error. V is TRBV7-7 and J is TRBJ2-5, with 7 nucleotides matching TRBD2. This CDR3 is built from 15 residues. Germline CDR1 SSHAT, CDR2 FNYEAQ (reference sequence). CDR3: CASSLEGRGQETQYF. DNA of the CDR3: TGTGCTAGCAGCTTAGAAGGGAGGGGACAAGAGACCCAGTACTTC. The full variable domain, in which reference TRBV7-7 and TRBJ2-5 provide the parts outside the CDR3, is GAGVSQSPRYKVTKRGQDVTLRCDPISSHATLYWYQQALGQGPEFLTYFNYEAQPDKSGLPSDRFSAERPEGSISTLTIQRTEQRDSAMYRCASSLEGRGQETQYFGPGTRLLVL.

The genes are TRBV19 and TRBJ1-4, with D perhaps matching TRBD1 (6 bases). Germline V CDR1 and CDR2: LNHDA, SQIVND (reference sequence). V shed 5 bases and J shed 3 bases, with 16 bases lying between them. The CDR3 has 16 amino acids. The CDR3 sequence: CASSPRDRRSNEKLFF. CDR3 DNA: TGTGCCAGTAGTCCGCGAGACAGGCGGTCTAATGAAAAACTGTTTTTT.

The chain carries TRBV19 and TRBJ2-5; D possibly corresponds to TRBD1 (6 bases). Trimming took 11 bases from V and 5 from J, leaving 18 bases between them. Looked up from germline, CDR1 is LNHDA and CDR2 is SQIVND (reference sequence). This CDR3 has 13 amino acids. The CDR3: CAPRGRDRETQYF. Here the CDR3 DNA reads TGTGCCCCAAGGGGTAGAGACAGGGAGACCCAGTACTTC.

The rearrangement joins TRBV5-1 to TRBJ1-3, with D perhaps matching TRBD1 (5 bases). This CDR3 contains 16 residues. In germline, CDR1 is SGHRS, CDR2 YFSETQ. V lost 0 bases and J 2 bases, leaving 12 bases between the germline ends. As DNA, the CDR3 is TGCGCCAGCAGCTTGGAGGGCAGGGCAACTGGAAACACCATATATTTT. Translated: CASSLEGRATGNTIYF.

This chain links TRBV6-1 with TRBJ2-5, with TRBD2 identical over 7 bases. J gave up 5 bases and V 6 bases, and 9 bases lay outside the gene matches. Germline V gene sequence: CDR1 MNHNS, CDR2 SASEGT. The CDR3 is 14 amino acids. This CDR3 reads CASSAGLLPETQYF. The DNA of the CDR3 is TGTGCCAGCAGCGCGGGACTACTCCCGGAGACCCAGTACTTC.

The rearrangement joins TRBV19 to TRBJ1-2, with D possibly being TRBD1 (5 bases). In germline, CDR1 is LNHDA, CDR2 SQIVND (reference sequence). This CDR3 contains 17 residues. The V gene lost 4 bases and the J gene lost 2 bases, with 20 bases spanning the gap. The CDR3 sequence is CASSKVSVAGLNYGYTF. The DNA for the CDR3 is TGTGCCAGTAGTAAAGTTTCGGTGGCAGGGCTAAACTATGGCTACACCTTC.

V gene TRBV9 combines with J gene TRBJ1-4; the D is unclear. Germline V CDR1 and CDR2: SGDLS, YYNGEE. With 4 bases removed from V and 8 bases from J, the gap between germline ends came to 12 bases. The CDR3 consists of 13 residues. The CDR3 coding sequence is TGTGCCAGCAGCATCGGGCCCCGAGAAAAACTGTTTTTT. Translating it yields CASSIGPREKLFF.